Below, 8 T cell receptor beta chains from the same sample are listed, as sequenced in a study of early T cells in non-severe SARS-CoV-2 infection. TCRdb used MiXCR to reprocess the 5' RACE reads, holding one entry per CDR3 protein. The profile covers about 83,000 distinct CDR3 sequences, with over 9% appearing a single time and around 7% taken by the ten largest. The sequenced sample consisted of whole blood. These receptors were taken from an adult who was a healthcare worker with PCR-confirmed SARS-CoV-2 infection or an uninfected control (not recorded which).

At least ten counts were recorded for this clonotype. V and J are TRBV27 and TRBJ2-7; TRBD1 is a possible D gene (6 bases). Trimming took 6 bases from V and 0 from J, leaving 6 bases between them. The germline CDR1 and CDR2 sequences are MNHEY and SMNVEV (reference sequence). The CDR3 is made up of 12 amino acids. CDR3: CASRTGSYEQYF. In DNA, the CDR3 is TGTGCCAGCAGGACAGGCTCCTACGAGCAGTACTTC.

This clonotype occurred a few times. V is TRBV18 and J is TRBJ1-1, with TRBD1 matching over 12 bases. Germline CDR1 KGHSH, CDR2 LQKENI. The CDR3 has 17 amino acids. V was pared by 2 bases and J by 2 bases, with 6 bases of the junction left unmatched. CDR3 amino acids: CASSPSSGQGANTEAFF. The CDR3 DNA is TGTGCCAGCTCACCAAGTTCGGGACAGGGGGCTAACACTGAAGCTTTCTTT.

This clonotype was counted a few times. The J gene is TRBJ2-5, the V gene TRBV3-1, with 7 positions matching TRBD1. V shed 4 bases, J shed 3 bases, and the junction held 11 bases outside the gene matches. The CDR3 runs to 16 residues. Germline CDR1 is LGHDT and CDR2 is YNNKEL (reference sequence). CDR3 amino acids: CASSLRSGTAKETQYF. The DNA for the CDR3 is TGTGCCAGCAGCCTACGATCCGGGACAGCAAAAGAGACCCAGTACTTC.

The chain employs TRBV20-1 and TRBJ1-2; maybe TRBD1 (5 bases). V shed 0 bases and J shed 1 base, with 15 bases lying between them. Germline CDR1 DFQATT, CDR2 SNEGSKA (reference sequence). This CDR3 has 16 amino acids. In DNA, the CDR3 is TGCAGTGCTAGAGACGCCCTACGGAGGGGTAACTATGGCTACACCTTC. Amino acid sequence: CSARDALRRGNYGYTF.

V gene TRBV6-5 combines with J gene TRBJ2-5, with TRBD1 matching over 7 bases. The trim removed 0 bases at V and 5 bases at J, leaving 9 bases unmatched. This CDR3 has 16 residues. Germline V gene data show CDR1 as MNHEY and CDR2 as SVGAGI. CDR3 residues: CASSYSPDRRQETQYF. CDR3 nucleotide sequence: TGTGCCAGCAGTTACTCGCCGGACAGGCGTCAGGAGACCCAGTACTTC.

J is TRBJ2-1 and V is TRBV20-1, with TRBD2 matching 8 bases. The junction had 26 bases not matched to a gene; V was cut back by 6 bases and J by 10 bases. The CDR3 spans 18 residues. Looked up from germline, CDR1 is DFQATT and CDR2 is SNEGSKA (reference sequence). The CDR3 DNA reads as TGCAGTGCCGACGCGTCGGTAACAATAGCGGGACCACCTGGGGAGCAGTTCTTC. Translating gives CSADASVTIAGPPGEQFF.

This clonotype was seen a handful of times. V and J are TRBV11-3 and TRBJ2-3; D is undetermined. V shed 1 base and J shed 4 bases, with 12 bases lying between them. CDR3 length equals 15 residues. Germline CDR1 SGHNT, CDR2 YENEEA. CDR3: CASSLGSSAADTQYF. The CDR3 nucleotides read TGTGCCAGCAGCTTAGGTTCCAGCGCGGCAGATACGCAGTATTTT.

This clonotype was seen only a few times. The V and J genes are TRBV7-9 and TRBJ1-1, with unresolved D. V was cut by 2 bases and J by 0 bases, with 10 bases left in between. The germline gives CDR1 SEHNR, CDR2 FQNEAQ (reference sequence). The CDR3 runs to 15 residues. CDR3: CASSLPVIMNTEAFF. The DNA for the CDR3 is TGTGCCAGCAGCTTACCGGTAATCATGAACACTGAAGCTTTCTTT.